The rows below give T cell receptor beta chains drawn from one sample of a study of shared clonotypes between healthy human individuals. TCRdb keeps only in-frame clones here, not all; method: immunoSEQ multiplex PCR. Of around 2,000,000 clones in the sample, about 95% were seen once. Sequenced material: naive CD8+ T cells sorted from blood. These TCRs come from a man aged 18 to 29 in good health. Both conserved end residues are part of each CDR3. The D gene is left open where the match is weak. The size of a clone is reported for some rows only, either as once, few or many, or as a class for expanded clones.

DNA,CDR3,D,J,size,V
TGCGCCAGCAGTGAGTTTCTGGTGGGAGAGTACGAGCAGTACTTC,CASSEFLVGEYEQYF,-,TRBJ2-7,-,TRBV10-2
TGTGCCATCAGTGAGTCCCAGCTCACAGATACGCAGTATTTT,CAISESQLTDTQYF,-,TRBJ2-3,-,TRBV10-3
TGTGCCAGCAGTTTCGGCGGGCATTCACCCCTCCACTTT,CASSFGGHSPLHF,-,TRBJ1-6,-,TRBV27
TGTGCCAGCAGCGTGACAGTTAACTATGGCTACACCTTC,CASSVTVNYGYTF,-,TRBJ1-2,-,TRBV6-1
TGTGCCTGGAGTGAGGGGGATCCCTACGAGCAGTACTTC,CAWSEGDPYEQYF,-,TRBJ2-7,-,TRBV30
TGTGCCAGCAGCACACGGACTAGCGGGCGGAACACCGGGGAGCTGTTTTTT,CASSTRTSGRNTGELFF,TRBD2,TRBJ2-2,once,TRBV11-2
TGTGCCAGCAGCCCTGGCGCGGGACAGGGGGCGATCTTGGCGGAGACCCAGTACTTC,CASSPGAGQGAILAETQYF,TRBD1,TRBJ2-5,-,TRBV11-2
TGTGCCAGCAGTTACCAGGTTCAGTCAGGGCTTTATACCTTC,CASSYQVQSGLYTF,-,TRBJ1-2,-,TRBV6-5
TGCGCCAGCAGCCAAGTTTGGGGGGATACGCAGTATTTT,CASSQVWGDTQYF,-,TRBJ2-3,-,TRBV4-3
TGTGCCAGCAGTTACCCCTCTACAGGGGGCAGTGAGACCCAGTACTTC,CASSYPSTGGSETQYF,TRBD1,TRBJ2-5,-,TRBV6-5
TGTGCCAGCAGCCCGGGACTAGCGGGGGTGGACGGGGAGCTGTTTTTT,CASSPGLAGVDGELFF,TRBD2,TRBJ2-2,once,TRBV7-9
TGTGCCAGCTCGGAGGGCGAAAAACTGTTTTTT,CASSEGEKLFF,-,TRBJ1-4,-,TRBV27
TGTGCCAGCAGCTTACTCGGAAACACCATATATTTT,CASSLLGNTIYF,-,TRBJ1-3,-,TRBV7-8
TGTGCCAGCAGCCCGGCCGGGACTAGCGGGAGGACAGATACGCAGTATTTT,CASSPAGTSGRTDTQYF,TRBD2,TRBJ2-3,-,TRBV7-2
TGTGCCAGCTCACAGGGGGCTGGGGTCAAAAACATTCAGTACTTC,CASSQGAGVKNIQYF,TRBD1,TRBJ2-4,-,TRBV18
TGTGCCAGCAGCTTGGCGGCGGACAACGGGGTCTACGAGCAGTACTTC,CASSLAADNGVYEQYF,-,TRBJ2-7,-,TRBV5-5
TGTGCTAGTGGTTTGGTACAAGGACTAGCGGCTGGCGGGGAGACCCAGTACTTC,CASGLVQGLAAGGETQYF,TRBD2,TRBJ2-5,-,TRBV12-5
TGTGCCAGCAGCCTCTGGCAGGGGGAGAACGAGCAGTACTTC,CASSLWQGENEQYF,TRBD1,TRBJ2-7,-,TRBV7-9
TGTGCCAGCAGCTTCTGGGGGTCCTCCTACGAGCAGTACTTC,CASSFWGSSYEQYF,-,TRBJ2-7,-,TRBV11-2
TGTGCCAGCAGTGACGGACCGATGAGCTACGAGCAGTACTTC,CASSDGPMSYEQYF,-,TRBJ2-7,-,TRBV6-1
TGTGCCAGCAGCTCATCCGGGACCCTCCGCTACGAGCAGTACTTC,CASSSSGTLRYEQYF,-,TRBJ2-7,-,TRBV13
TGTGCCAGCAGCTTGGCCGGGGGTTACACTGAAGCTTTCTTT,CASSLAGGYTEAFF,-,TRBJ1-1,-,TRBV5-4
TGCGCCAGCAGCCAAGATCGGCGTCCGGAGCAGTTCTTC,CASSQDRRPEQFF,-,TRBJ2-1,few,TRBV4-3
TGTGCCAGCCAAAGCACAGATACGCAGTATTTT,CASQSTDTQYF,-,TRBJ2-3,-,TRBV5-6
TGTGCCAGCAGTTCGTCCCCCGGGACAGTACAAGAGACCCAGTACTTC,CASSSSPGTVQETQYF,TRBD1,TRBJ2-5,-,TRBV6-6
TGTGCCAGCAGCCTGGGGTGGGACAGAACCTACGAGCAGTACTTC,CASSLGWDRTYEQYF,TRBD1,TRBJ2-7,-,TRBV28
TGTGCCAGCAGCGCCTTGACAGCTACTAACTATGGCTACACCTTC,CASSALTATNYGYTF,-,TRBJ1-2,-,TRBV11-2
TGTGCCAGCAGTTTCTTGGGGGAGGGCCTCTACGAGCAGTACTTC,CASSFLGEGLYEQYF,TRBD2,TRBJ2-7,-,TRBV27
TGTGCCTGGAGCGACTTCGGGACAGGGACTTCACCCCTCCACTTT,CAWSDFGTGTSPLHF,TRBD1,TRBJ1-6,-,TRBV30
TGTGCCAGCAGCTTGGTCGCGGGCAGTCCAAGGAACACTGAAGCTTTCTTT,CASSLVAGSPRNTEAFF,-,TRBJ1-1,-,TRBV5-5
TGTGCCAGCAGCGAGCAACCGGGACAGGGAATTTTAGCCAAAAACATTCAGTACTTC,CASSEQPGQGILAKNIQYF,TRBD1,TRBJ2-4,once,TRBV9
TGTGCCAGCAGCTTAGGGCCAATCAAAAACATTCAGTACTTC,CASSLGPIKNIQYF,-,TRBJ2-4,-,TRBV7-2
TGTGCCAGCCCGCGGGGACAGGCCCAACCTTTCACTGGGGCCAACGTCCTGACTTTC,CASPRGQAQPFTGANVLTF,TRBD1,TRBJ2-6,-,TRBV7-8